The entry below describes one T cell receptor beta chain. Antigen: not known. A single base separates this from a much larger clone, so it may be a read error. The sample comes from a study of post-analysis software for immune sequencing data. cDNA libraries for TCR beta contained unique molecular identifiers. TCRdb re-called the PCR reads through MiXCR, storing one row per CDR3 protein. The sample shows about 540,000 distinct CDR3 sequences, 30% to 40% of them seen only once. Study-wide results and caveats: When patients were compared with controls, roughly five TRBV segments were more frequent, TRBV5-6, TRBV5-1 and TRBV20-1 among them.

Trimming removed 4 bases from V and 2 bases from J, with 8 bases in between. The CDR3 totals 13 residues. Per germline, CDR1 MNHEY and CDR2 SMNVEV (reference sequence). The origin of this receptor is a girl younger than 18 with multiple sclerosis. Sequences were obtained from blood. The chain joins TRBV27 to TRBJ1-2; D may be TRBD1 (5 bases). Here the CDR3 reads CASSWGLNYGYTF. The DNA of the CDR3 is TGTGCCAGCAGTTGGGGACTGAACTATGGCTACACCTTC.